A single TCR beta chain is shown here with its context. Its matching antigen is unknown. With autoimmune disease history or systemic immunosuppression, patients were excluded. Germline CDR1 and CDR2: SEHNR and FQNEAQ (reference sequence). The germline V and J ends were trimmed by 3 bases and 3 bases, with 12 bases remaining between them. This CDR3 region has 14 residues. Sequencing was performed with immunoSEQ multiplex PCR; in TCRdb, only in-frame clones are kept and a portion is missing. The repertoire includes about 94,000 clones, 87% of them detected once, and approximately 0.3% sits in the top ten. This specimen comes from a study of OX40 agonist ivuxolimab in advanced cancers. Looking at the study overall: Those enrolled were roughly 85% male, with a mean age of about 66 years and ages from about 20 to 85. Earlier anti-PD-1, anti-PD-L1 or anti-CTLA-4 therapy was permitted; over 35% had received some. Study results and limitations: At doses 0.1 to 3.0 mg/kg, CD4+ and CD8+ clones expanded.

V is TRBV7-9 and J is TRBJ2-7; D is perhaps TRBD1 (5 bases). Sequenced here: CD4+ or CD8+ T cells sorted from blood, sampled in a trial of the OX40 agonist ivuxolimab. The TCR was taken from an adult with an advanced solid tumor such as melanoma, head and neck, liver or kidney cancer. The CDR3 loop reads CASSFGRAHYEQYF. The CDR3, as DNA: TGTGCCAGCAGCTTCGGCAGGGCACACTACGAGCAGTACTTC.